This paragraph reports one T cell receptor (beta chain). Under the authors' procedure: Using reference gene primer amplification, nucleated cell counts were estimated. The table came from immunoSEQ multiplex PCR; TCRdb's copy has only in-frame clones and leaves some out. D and trimming were read from the DNA, whereas the V and J calls and clone size are those reported in that table. Of some 120,000 clones listed, approximately 90% were seen once; the top ten hold 7.6%. This entry comes from a study of blood T cell repertoires in COVID-19. Overall study: Researchers got acute and convalescent COVID-19 samples from the United States, Italy and Spain. PBMCs, B-cell-depleted T cells, or T cells provided the cDNA or gDNA that made up the material.

The CDR3 runs to 14 residues. Germline CDR1 and CDR2: GTSNPN and SVGIG (reference sequence). V trimming: 2 bases; J trimming: 0 bases; junction bases outside the gene matches: 3. The chain carries TRBV30 and TRBJ2-5; 7 bases align to TRBD2. This sequence was found in a man aged 50-59 years with acute or convalescent COVID-19. Sequenced: peripheral blood. The CDR3 reads CAWSPLADQETQYF. In DNA form, the CDR3 reads TGTGCCTGGAGTCCTCTAGCGGACCAAGAGACCCAGTACTTC.